These 3 T cell receptor beta chains came from one sample sequenced in a study of CD8 T cells in seronegative destructive rheumatoid arthritis. TCRdb keeps only in-frame clones here, not all; method: immunoSEQ multiplex PCR. Here the sample spans over 10,000 clones, 83% being singletons. Sequenced sample: CD8+ T cells from blood. These receptors all stem from a woman aged 30 to 49 with seronegative destructive rheumatoid arthritis.

In nucleotides, the CDR3 is TGTGCCGGACAGGGGGCTACCGGGGAGCTGTTTTTT. Residues: CAGQGATGELFF. The V gene is TRBV2, the J gene TRBJ2-2, with 11 nucleotides matching TRBD1. In germline, CDR1 is SNHLY, CDR2 FYNNEI. This CDR3 has 12 amino acids. After removal of 11 bases from V and 5 bases from J, the junction contained 1 base not matched to a gene.

This chain uses TRBV11-1 with TRBJ2-7; D not certain. The CDR3 runs 13 residues. V lost 5 bases to trimming and J lost 2 bases, with 10 bases between them. CDR1 SGHAT and CDR2 FQDESV come from the germline V gene (reference sequence). CDR3 residues: CASSLAEPYEQYF. CDR3 DNA: TGTGCCAGCAGCCTCGCGGAGCCCTACGAGCAGTACTTC.

This clone was counted a single time. The CDR3 sequence is CASSPPSPVEGGQPQHF. As DNA, the CDR3 is TGTGCCAGCTCACCACCGAGTCCGGTGGAAGGCGGTCAGCCCCAGCATTTT. The chain carries TRBV18 and TRBJ1-5; no reliable D call. The CDR3 sequence is 17 residues long. Germline lookup yields CDR1 KGHSH and CDR2 LQKENI. V was cut by 0 bases and J by 6 bases, with 18 bases left in between.